Presented here are 2 T cell receptor beta chains from one specimen sequenced in a study of cytomegalovirus exposure and HLA in healthy donors (dated by TCRdb to 2015 to 2018). Library creation used the immunoSEQ multiplex PCR assay. A mixture of 60 forward primers for TCR Vbeta segments and 13 reverse primers for TCR Jbeta segments was used in the multiplex PCR. Entries here come from immuneACCESS through TCRdb and include only in-frame sequences with V and J called. Some clones fail to appear in such tables; in the studies checked, an unresolved V gene covers under half of the shortfall, and the cause of the remainder is unknown. Across this sample there are 150,000 to 200,000 clones, with roughly 80% seen only once. Of the sample, 4.5% to 7.5% falls within the top ten clones. The sample comprised PBMCs. These TCRs come from a woman aged 25 to 45 in good health and CMV-seropositive.

The genes are TRBV6-5 and TRBJ1-5, with TRBD1 as a possible D gene (5 bases). Germline CDR1 and CDR2: MNHEY and SVGAGI. V gave up 2 bases and J gave up 2 bases, with 10 bases separating them. This CDR3 spans 15 amino acids. The CDR3, as DNA: TGTGCCAGCAGTTACAGGGGATTGGGCAATCAGCCCCAGCATTTT. Residues: CASSYRGLGNQPQHF.

The chain is built from TRBV5-1 and TRBJ1-2, with 9 nucleotides matching TRBD1. V lost 0 bases and J lost 5; bases outside the gene matches: 8. The CDR3 contains 16 residues. The V gene's germline CDR1 is SGHRS and CDR2 YFSETQ. The CDR3 reads CASSLALRDRAYGYTF. In DNA form, the CDR3 reads TGCGCCAGCAGCTTGGCTCTCCGGGACAGGGCTTATGGCTACACCTTC.